This TCR beta chain was profiled in a study of T-cell reconstitution after alpha-beta-depleted transplantation in children. TCRbeta library construction was performed incorporating unique molecular identifiers. TCRdb re-analysed the PCR reads in MiXCR, keeping a single row per CDR3 protein. The repertoire holds a few hundred thousand distinct CDR3 sequences, 11% seen once, with around 20% in the top ten. The CDR3 length is 15 residues. From germline, CDR1 is ENHRY and CDR2 SYGVKD. With 4 bases clipped from V and 1 base from J, the junction kept 4 bases outside the gene matches. This clonotype appeared many times.

The V gene is TRBV10-3, the J gene TRBJ2-5; 9 bases agree with TRBD2. This receptor was taken from a male patient aged 2-10 years who had a stem cell transplant for chronic granulomatous disease, so the T cells may come from the graft donor. Specimen: peripheral blood, collected 180 days after TCRalphabeta/CD19-depleted stem cell transplant. CDR3 sequence (DNA): TGTGCCATCAGTGGCCTAGCGGGGCCCCAAGAGACCCAGTACTTC. Amino acids: CAISGLAGPQETQYF.